This entry features one TCR beta chain sequence. CDR1 is SGHDT, CDR2 YYEEEE, per germline. The CDR3 length is 15 residues. The V segment lost 4 bases and the J segment 6 bases; nucleotides outside the gene matches: 9. The data were taken from a study of control samples from healthy donors and cancer patients. TCRdb keeps only in-frame clones here, not all; method: immunoSEQ multiplex PCR. This table has 100,000 to 150,000 clones, approximately 87% appearing once. Material: blood. The TCR originated in a man between 25 and 39 years old in good health. The chain employs TRBV5-6 and TRBJ2-7; 11 nucleotides line up with TRBD1. CDR3: CASSLGQGASREQYV. The DNA for the CDR3 is TGTGCCAGCAGCCTAGGACAGGGGGCATCTCGCGAGCAGTACGTC.